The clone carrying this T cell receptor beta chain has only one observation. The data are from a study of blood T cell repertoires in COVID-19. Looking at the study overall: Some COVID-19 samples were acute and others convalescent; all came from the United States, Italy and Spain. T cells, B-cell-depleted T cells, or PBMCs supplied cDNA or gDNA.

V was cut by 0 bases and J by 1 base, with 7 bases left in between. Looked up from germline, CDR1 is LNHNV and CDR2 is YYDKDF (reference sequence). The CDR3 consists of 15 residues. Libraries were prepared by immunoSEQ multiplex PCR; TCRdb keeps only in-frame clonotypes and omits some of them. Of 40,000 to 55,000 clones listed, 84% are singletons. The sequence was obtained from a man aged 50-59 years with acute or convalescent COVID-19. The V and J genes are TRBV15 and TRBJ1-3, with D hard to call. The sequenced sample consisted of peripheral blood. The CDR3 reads CATSRDTTSGNTIYF. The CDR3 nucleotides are TGTGCCACCAGCAGAGATACAACATCTGGAAACACCATATATTTT.